Shown below are 19 T cell receptor beta chains from a single sample sequenced in a study of response to subunit inactivated influenza vaccine. TCRdb re-called the RT-PCR reads through MiXCR, storing one row per CDR3 protein. The sample gives 800,000 to 1,000,000 distinct CDR3 sequences, over 20% of which show up once; 10% to 13% is in the top ten. The starting material was PBMCs from blood, obtained 4 to 6 days after vaccination. These receptors came from a man in his fifties or sixties who received an inactivated influenza vaccine.

V usage is TRBV4-1 and J usage is TRBJ2-5, with TRBD1 matching over 7 bases. Germline-derived CDR1 and CDR2 are MGHRA and YSYEKL. V was clipped by 0 bases and J by 5 bases; unmatched bases: 12. This CDR3 comprises 17 residues. CDR3: CASSQEPGQPMWETQYF. The CDR3, as DNA: TGCGCCAGCAGCCAAGAACCGGGACAGCCTATGTGGGAGACCCAGTACTTC.

The chain recombines TRBV20-1 with TRBJ2-5, with 7 bases matching TRBD2. The V gene end was trimmed by 3 bases and the J gene end by 1 base; junction bases not matched to a gene: 5. The CDR3 runs to 14 residues. CDR1 DFQATT and CDR2 SNEGSKA come from the germline V gene (reference sequence). This chain's CDR3 is CSASSGLGQETQYF. The CDR3 coding sequence is TGCAGTGCTAGTTCCGGACTAGGCCAAGAGACCCAGTACTTC.

This clonotype came up a few times. The chain has TRBV5-5 and TRBJ1-2; 7 bases line up with TRBD1. CDR1 and CDR2 (germline): SGHKS, YYEKEE (reference sequence). After removal of 0 bases from V and 4 bases from J, the junction contained 9 bases not matched to a gene. The CDR3 loop spans 16 amino acids. CDR3 in DNA: TGTGCCAGCAGCTTGGAGACAGGGCGGTATATCTATGGCTACACCTTC. Its protein product is CASSLETGRYIYGYTF.

This clonotype was observed a handful of times. CDR3 protein: CASSPRTGIETGELFF. Here the CDR3 DNA reads TGTGCCAGCAGCCCTAGGACAGGGATTGAGACCGGGGAGCTGTTTTTT. V is TRBV6-2 or TRBV6-3 and J is TRBJ2-2, with 8 nucleotides matching TRBD1. The CDR3 runs to 16 residues. V lost 6 bases and J lost 5; bases outside the gene matches: 11. Germline CDR1 reads MNHEY; CDR2 reads SVGEGT.

The rearrangement joins TRBV5-1 to TRBJ1-4, with a weak D call TRBD1 (5 bases). The V end was cut by 2 bases, the J end by 7 bases, with 12 bases between. The CDR3 runs 14 residues. From germline, CDR1 is SGHRS and CDR2 YFSETQ. CDR3 loop: CASSFDSVSEKLFF. In nucleotides, the CDR3 is TGCGCCAGCAGCTTCGACAGCGTTTCTGAAAAACTGTTTTTT.

The genes are TRBV7-9 and TRBJ2-3; no firm D call. The CDR3 runs 16 residues. V lost 1 base to trimming and J lost 0 bases, with 11 bases between them. Germline V CDR1 and CDR2: SEHNR, FQNEAQ (reference sequence). The CDR3 bases are TGTGCCAGCAGCTTAGGTGTCTCCGCTAGCACAGATACGCAGTATTTT. Its protein product is CASSLGVSASTDTQYF.

The sample holds a few counts of this clonotype. This chain connects TRBV25-1 to TRBJ1-2; 8 bases are shared with TRBD1. V shed 3 bases, J shed 5 bases, and the junction held 5 bases outside the gene matches. Germline lookup yields CDR1 MGHDK and CDR2 SYGVNS. This CDR3 contains 14 residues. CDR3 amino acids: CASSETGARYGYTF. The CDR3 DNA sequence: TGTGCCAGCAGTGAGACAGGGGCGAGATATGGCTACACCTTC.

V is TRBV11-2 and J is TRBJ2-7; TRBD2 matches 7 bases. In germline, CDR1 is SGHAT, CDR2 FQNNGV. With V trimmed by 1 base and J by 4 bases, 7 bases remained unmatched. The CDR3 consists of 15 residues. CDR3 sequence reads: CASSLGTSLLYEQYF. CDR3 coding DNA: TGTGCCAGCAGCTTAGGGACTAGTCTACTGTACGAGCAGTACTTC.

The V call is TRBV20-1, the J call TRBJ2-4; D is uncertain. V was cut by 3 bases and J by 0 bases, with 9 bases left in between. Germline V gene data show CDR1 as DFQATT and CDR2 as SNEGSKA (reference sequence). This CDR3 is 14 amino acids long. In nucleotides, the CDR3 is TGCAGTGCTAGTCGGTTCCTAGCCAAAAACATTCAGTACTTC. It encodes CSASRFLAKNIQYF.

The chain uses TRBV12-3 or TRBV12-4 and TRBJ2-3; 9 bases are shared with TRBD1. The CDR3 spans 12 residues. J lost 12 bases, V lost 4 bases, and 5 bases had no gene match. The CDR3 here is CASSWDRVTQYF. The CDR3 DNA follows: TGTGCCAGCAGTTGGGACAGGGTCACTCAGTATTTT.

This sequence joins TRBV5-8 and TRBJ2-1; 8 bases match TRBD2. The CDR3 consists of 13 residues. In germline, CDR1 is SGHTS, CDR2 YDEGEE. With V trimmed by 0 bases and J by 10 bases, 3 bases remained unmatched. CDR3 in DNA: TGTGCCAGCAGCTTGGATTCTAGCGGGGAGCAGTTCTTC. This gives the protein CASSLDSSGEQFF.

The V gene is TRBV5-6, the J gene TRBJ2-1; D might be TRBD2 (5 bases). The CDR3 is 14 amino acids. V lost 9 bases and J lost 9, with 22 bases in between. Germline CDR1 and CDR2: SGHDT and YYEEEE. The CDR3 sequence: CATAWTPLRSEQFF. DNA for the CDR3: TGTGCCACCGCCTGGACTCCTCTTAGGTCTGAGCAGTTCTTC.

This clonotype occurred many times. CDR3 DNA sequence: TGCAGTGCTAGGGAGGGACGGGAGACCCAGTACTTC. This translates into CSAREGRETQYF. This chain joins TRBV20-1 and TRBJ2-5, with D perhaps TRBD2 (6 bases). Between the trimmed V and J ends, which lost 3 bases and 5 bases, there was a span of 10 bases. This CDR3 region has 12 residues. Germline loops: CDR1 DFQATT, CDR2 SNEGSKA (reference sequence).

The rearrangement uses TRBV7-9 and TRBJ1-1; D is unclear. The germline V and J ends were trimmed by 4 bases and 8 bases, with 11 bases remaining between them. The V gene's germline CDR1 is SEHNR and CDR2 FQNEAQ (reference sequence). The CDR3 has 12 amino acids. CDR3 residues: CASSSDREEAFF. As DNA, the CDR3 is TGTGCCAGCAGCTCGGACCGGGAGGAAGCTTTCTTT.

This clonotype has just a few counts. The J gene is TRBJ2-7, the V gene TRBV4-1, with 12 bases that match TRBD2. Germline assignment: CDR1 MGHRA and CDR2 YSYEKL. The V gene end was trimmed by 0 bases and the J gene end by 0 bases; junction bases not matched to a gene: 21. The CDR3 length is 23 residues. CDR3 bases: TGCGCCAGCAGCCAAGATCTGAAGAGGGGGGCTAGCGGGAGGGCCTCGTCCTCCTACGAGCAGTACTTC. It encodes CASSQDLKRGASGRASSSYEQYF.

This clonotype was seen only once. CDR3 DNA sequence: TGTGCCAGCAGCTTAGCTCGCGGCTGGGGCACTGAAGCTTTCTTT. Amino acid sequence: CASSLARGWGTEAFF. The chain is built from TRBV7-9 and TRBJ1-1; D is unresolved. This CDR3 comprises 15 residues. The V end lost 0 bases, the J end lost 4 bases, and 12 bases lay between the germline ends. The V gene's germline CDR1 is SEHNR and CDR2 FQNEAQ (reference sequence).

As DNA, the CDR3 is TGTGCCAGCAGTGGTGTGTGGACTAGCGGCTACGAGCAGTACTTC. Protein sequence: CASSGVWTSGYEQYF. The chain links TRBV6-4 to TRBJ2-7, with TRBD2 matching 10 bases. Germline V lookup: CDR1 MRHNA, CDR2 SNTAGT. J lost 3 bases, V lost 4 bases, and 6 bases had no gene match. The length of the CDR3 is 15 residues.

This clonotype was seen a handful of times. CDR3 DNA: TGTGCCAGCAGCTTAGCATGGGGGCCGAAGAATGAGCAGTTCTTC. It specifies CASSLAWGPKNEQFF. This sequence joins TRBV7-6 and TRBJ2-1; tentatively, D is TRBD1 (6 bases). This CDR3 is built from 15 residues. Germline V lookup: CDR1 SGHVS, CDR2 FNYEAQ. Trimming left V 0 bases short and J 7 bases short, with 13 bases between.

The gene calls are TRBV28 and TRBJ2-6; D possibly matches TRBD1 or TRBD2 (5 bases each). There are 15 residues in the CDR3. Germline V lookup: CDR1 MDHEN, CDR2 SYDVKM. Trimming pared 6 bases from V and 2 bases from J, leaving 11 bases between. The CDR3 here is CASSPGAAGANVLTF. The CDR3 bases are TGTGCCAGCAGCCCCGGGGCCGCTGGGGCCAACGTCCTGACTTTC.